This T cell receptor beta chain derives from a study of blood T cell repertoires in COVID-19 (dated by TCRdb to 2018 to 2021). With respect to the entire study: Samples covering the acute and convalescent phases of COVID-19 were provided by collaborators in the United States, Italy and Spain. HLA class I and class II types, where available, came from metadata supplied by the sample provider rather than from assay-based typing. Samples came from the ongoing ImmuneRACE study (first 160 participants) plus 1,254 subjects from 6 global collaborators. The repertoires were made available in a free public database intended to serve as a resource for research on the immune response to SARS-CoV-2. The material from the prospective study consisted of cDNA or gDNA derived from T cells, B-cell-depleted T cells, or PBMCs. The dataset comprised deeply sampled blood TCRbeta repertoires from subjects exposed to, actively infected with, or recovered from COVID-19. A de-identified subject ID, COVID-19 status, age in years and sex were almost always included in the sample metadata.

Each collaborating institution followed its own protocols to collect whole blood in K2EDTA tubes. Collaborator samples were shipped for TCRbeta analysis as frozen whole blood, isolated PBMCs, or DNA extracted from either sample type. The CDR3 runs 14 residues from the cysteine to the phenylalanine. The only DNA kept is the CDR3, 42 bases in frame from the first base. V lost 1 base and J lost 5 bases; the stretch between them is 11 bases long. Based on the germline V gene, the CDR1 and CDR2 sequences are SGHTA and FQGNSA. To note about this clone: Its antigen specificity is not known. Nothing much larger sits one base from this clone, and base qualities are not available.

General study outcomes and caveats: How much clinical and demographic metadata was included differed by source and by participant, and the metadata was provided uncurated.

The immunoSEQ Assay, a bias-controlled multiplex PCR, was used to amplify TCRbeta CDR3 regions from genomic DNA. The study's own analysis went as follows. The number of nucleated cells in each sample was estimated from the amplification of reference gene primers within the assay. Sequence reads were collapsed and filtered to measure the absolute abundance of every unique TCRbeta CDR3 rearrangement. For each sample, productive Simpson clonality was calculated as the square root of Simpson's diversity index over productive rearrangements. TCRdb re-hosts the immuneACCESS table, in-frame sequences only. Its copies lack some clones; in the studies checked, an unresolved V gene accounts for under half of them, and the cause for the rest is not known. The DNA was the basis for D and trimming; V, J and clone size are from that table. This sample has more than 65,000 clones in its table, and about four fifths of those were observed once. The ten top clones hold about a fifth of the sample.

This sequence originates from an elderly woman with active or convalescent COVID-19. The chain was built from TRBV7-2 and TRBJ2-5, with TRBD1 tentatively as D gene (6 bases match). The source material was peripheral blood. The CDR3 region reads CASSLVRGRETQYF. DNA sequence: TGTGCCAGCAGCTTAGTCAGGGGACGCGAGACCCAGTACTTC.